These T cell receptor beta chains were read from a single sample in a study of blood T cells in healthy people across ages. MiXCR, applied by TCRdb to the 5' RACE reads, yields one record per CDR3 protein. The sample includes over 450,000 distinct CDR3 sequences, more than 20% seen only once; the top ten take under 9%. A further study also used this sample, focusing on T cells of mothers and their children.

Sequencing was performed on blood. Receptor source: a boy between 10 and 17 years old in good health. Each CDR3 is given with its conserved first and last residue. The order of the fields is CDR3 protein, CDR3 DNA, V gene, clone size, D gene, J gene. A D gene is named only where the DNA matches it firmly. Clone size, where shown, is once, few, many, or a class for clones that have expanded.

cdr3_aa: CATSDLHRGDTEAFF
cdr3_nt: TGTGCCACCAGTGATTTACACAGGGGAGACACTGAAGCTTTCTTT
v_call: TRBV24-1
clone_size: few
d_call: TRBD1
j_call: TRBJ1-1

cdr3_aa: CASSFNGPTNEKLFF
cdr3_nt: TGTGCCAGCAGTTTTAATGGGCCAACTAATGAAAAACTGTTTTTT
v_call: TRBV12-3/TRBV12-4
clone_size: NA
d_call: NA
j_call: TRBJ1-4

cdr3_aa: CASSYPTTGEEGNTGELFF
cdr3_nt: TGTGCCAGCAGTTACCCAACGACAGGGGAAGAAGGAAACACCGGGGAGCTGTTTTTT
v_call: TRBV6-2/TRBV6-3
clone_size: NA
d_call: TRBD1
j_call: TRBJ2-2

cdr3_aa: CSASSTGGDTEAFF
cdr3_nt: TGCAGTGCTAGTTCCACAGGGGGTGACACTGAAGCTTTCTTT
v_call: TRBV20-1
clone_size: NA
d_call: TRBD1
j_call: TRBJ1-1

cdr3_aa: CASSRNSDRPNEKLFF
cdr3_nt: TGTGCCAGCAGCCGGAACTCCGACAGACCTAATGAAAAACTGTTTTTT
v_call: TRBV6-6
clone_size: NA
d_call: NA
j_call: TRBJ1-4

cdr3_aa: CASSLAPGRYGEQYF
cdr3_nt: TGTGCCAGCAGCTTGGCCCCAGGGCGCTATGGCGAGCAGTACTTC
v_call: TRBV7-2
clone_size: few
d_call: NA
j_call: TRBJ2-7

cdr3_aa: CACSFRTGGGEAFF
cdr3_nt: TGTGCCTGCAGCTTTCGGACAGGGGGAGGTGAAGCTTTCTTT
v_call: TRBV7-2
clone_size: few
d_call: TRBD1
j_call: TRBJ1-1

cdr3_aa: CASSLPRDGFLYEQYF
cdr3_nt: TGTGCCAGCAGTTTACCCAGGGACGGTTTTCTCTACGAGCAGTACTTC
v_call: TRBV28
clone_size: NA
d_call: NA
j_call: TRBJ2-7

cdr3_aa: CASSLAMGAWGYTF
cdr3_nt: TGTGCCAGCAGCTTAGCGATGGGGGCTTGGGGCTACACCTTC
v_call: TRBV7-6
clone_size: few
d_call: NA
j_call: TRBJ1-2

cdr3_aa: CASSPIRGADTQYF
cdr3_nt: TGCGCCAGCAGCCCGATACGAGGGGCAGATACGCAGTATTTT
v_call: TRBV5-1
clone_size: NA
d_call: NA
j_call: TRBJ2-3

cdr3_aa: CASGEGTGALLTEAFF
cdr3_nt: TGTGCCAGCGGAGAGGGGACAGGGGCTTTATTGACTGAAGCTTTCTTT
v_call: TRBV28
clone_size: few
d_call: TRBD1
j_call: TRBJ1-1

cdr3_aa: CASSFPGPLETQYF
cdr3_nt: TGTGCCAGCAGCTTCCCGGGTCCATTAGAGACCCAGTACTTC
v_call: TRBV7-2
clone_size: NA
d_call: NA
j_call: TRBJ2-5

cdr3_aa: CAWSVPAKDTGELFF
cdr3_nt: TGTGCCTGGAGTGTACCCGCGAAGGACACCGGGGAGCTGTTTTTT
v_call: TRBV30
clone_size: few
d_call: NA
j_call: TRBJ2-2

cdr3_aa: CAISDMGRTTYEQYF
cdr3_nt: TGTGCCATCAGTGATATGGGACGGACAACCTACGAGCAGTACTTC
v_call: TRBV10-3
clone_size: NA
d_call: NA
j_call: TRBJ2-7

cdr3_aa: CATSDSGLDTQYF
cdr3_nt: TGTGCCACCAGCGACAGCGGTCTAGATACGCAGTATTTT
v_call: TRBV15
clone_size: few
d_call: NA
j_call: TRBJ2-3

cdr3_aa: CASSRDGKNTEAFF
cdr3_nt: TGTGCCAGCAGCCGTGACGGAAAGAACACTGAAGCTTTCTTT
v_call: TRBV7-2
clone_size: few
d_call: NA
j_call: TRBJ1-1

cdr3_aa: CASSRTSGGTQETQYF
cdr3_nt: TGTGCCAGCAGCCGCACAAGCGGGGGCACCCAAGAGACCCAGTACTTC
v_call: TRBV3-1
clone_size: NA
d_call: TRBD2
j_call: TRBJ2-5

cdr3_aa: CASSQEVGLVETQYF
cdr3_nt: TGTGCCAGCAGCCAAGAGGTCGGGCTAGTAGAGACCCAGTACTTC
v_call: TRBV4-2
clone_size: NA
d_call: NA
j_call: TRBJ2-5

cdr3_aa: CASSYQPGQETYNSPLHF
cdr3_nt: TGCGCCAGCAGCTATCAACCGGGACAGGAGACCTATAATTCACCCCTCCACTTT
v_call: TRBV5-1
clone_size: few
d_call: TRBD1
j_call: TRBJ1-6

cdr3_aa: CASRGGTGYEQYF
cdr3_nt: TGTGCCAGCCGGGGGGGGACTGGATACGAGCAGTACTTC
v_call: TRBV6-2/TRBV6-3
clone_size: once
d_call: TRBD2
j_call: TRBJ2-7

cdr3_aa: CASISGSSNEQYF
cdr3_nt: TGTGCCAGCATTAGCGGGAGTAGCAACGAGCAGTACTTC
v_call: TRBV28
clone_size: NA
d_call: TRBD2
j_call: TRBJ2-7

cdr3_aa: CASSYLSSYNEQFF
cdr3_nt: TGTGCCAGCAGTTACCTGAGCTCCTACAATGAGCAGTTCTTC
v_call: TRBV6-2/TRBV6-3
clone_size: few
d_call: NA
j_call: TRBJ2-1

cdr3_aa: CASSFWAGANVLTF
cdr3_nt: TGTGCCAGCAGTTTTTGGGCTGGGGCCAACGTCCTGACTTTC
v_call: TRBV6-2/TRBV6-3
clone_size: NA
d_call: NA
j_call: TRBJ2-6

cdr3_aa: CSVEERDNEQFF
cdr3_nt: TGCAGCGTTGAGGAACGTGACAATGAGCAGTTCTTC
v_call: TRBV29-1
clone_size: NA
d_call: NA
j_call: TRBJ2-1

cdr3_aa: CASSLEASREETQYF
cdr3_nt: TGTGCCAGCAGCTTAGAGGCTTCCAGGGAGGAGACCCAGTACTTC
v_call: TRBV7-9
clone_size: NA
d_call: NA
j_call: TRBJ2-5

cdr3_aa: CASSSLLRRMDTQYF
cdr3_nt: TGTGCCAGCAGTTCCCTACTTCGCCGGATGGATACGCAGTATTTT
v_call: TRBV6-6
clone_size: many
d_call: NA
j_call: TRBJ2-3

cdr3_aa: CASSPRTGEDLYEQYF
cdr3_nt: TGTGCCAGCAGCCCAAGGACGGGGGAGGACCTCTACGAGCAGTACTTC
v_call: TRBV7-9
clone_size: many
d_call: NA
j_call: TRBJ2-7

cdr3_aa: CASSSHRDRGLAGYNEQFF
cdr3_nt: TGCGCCAGCAGCTCCCATCGGGACAGGGGACTAGCGGGATACAATGAGCAGTTCTTC
v_call: TRBV5-1
clone_size: NA
d_call: TRBD2
j_call: TRBJ2-1

cdr3_aa: CASSPGLAGVNNEQFF
cdr3_nt: TGTGCCAGCTCACCAGGGCTAGCGGGAGTAAACAATGAGCAGTTCTTC
v_call: TRBV18
clone_size: many
d_call: TRBD2
j_call: TRBJ2-1

cdr3_aa: CASSQEPQITDTQYF
cdr3_nt: TGCGCCAGCAGCCAAGAACCCCAAATAACAGATACGCAGTATTTT
v_call: TRBV4-3
clone_size: few
d_call: NA
j_call: TRBJ2-3

cdr3_aa: CASSPLGRPYNEQFF
cdr3_nt: TGTGCCAGCAGCCCGCTGGGGAGACCCTACAATGAGCAGTTCTTC
v_call: TRBV14
clone_size: few
d_call: NA
j_call: TRBJ2-1

cdr3_aa: CASSRAVDTQYF
cdr3_nt: TGTGCCAGCAGCCGGGCGGTAGATACGCAGTATTTT
v_call: TRBV3-1
clone_size: NA
d_call: NA
j_call: TRBJ2-3

cdr3_aa: CASSLQTSGTLYNEQFF
cdr3_nt: TGTGCCAGCAGCTTACAGACTAGCGGGACACTTTACAATGAGCAGTTCTTC
v_call: TRBV7-2
clone_size: NA
d_call: TRBD2
j_call: TRBJ2-1

cdr3_aa: CSALGGHGYTF
cdr3_nt: TGCAGTGCCCTAGGGGGGCATGGCTACACCTTC
v_call: TRBV20-1
clone_size: NA
d_call: NA
j_call: TRBJ1-2

cdr3_aa: CASSTGLEFYEQYF
cdr3_nt: TGTGCCAGCAGTACGGGACTAGAGTTCTACGAGCAGTACTTC
v_call: TRBV28
clone_size: NA
d_call: TRBD2
j_call: TRBJ2-7

cdr3_aa: CASSLLGTGTPYEQYF
cdr3_nt: TGTGCCAGCAGTTTACTTGGGACAGGGACACCCTACGAGCAGTACTTC
v_call: TRBV27
clone_size: NA
d_call: TRBD1
j_call: TRBJ2-7

cdr3_aa: CSARRTSGPNEQFF
cdr3_nt: TGCAGTGCTAGACGCACTAGCGGACCGAATGAGCAGTTCTTC
v_call: TRBV20-1
clone_size: few
d_call: TRBD2
j_call: TRBJ2-1

cdr3_aa: CASTPGKYTQYF
cdr3_nt: TGTGCCAGCACCCCGGGCAAATATACGCAGTATTTT
v_call: TRBV28
clone_size: NA
d_call: NA
j_call: TRBJ2-3

cdr3_aa: CAISAPGEAFF
cdr3_nt: TGTGCCATCTCGGCGCCGGGCGAAGCTTTCTTT
v_call: TRBV10-3
clone_size: NA
d_call: NA
j_call: TRBJ1-1

cdr3_aa: CASSTGYGRERNEKLFF
cdr3_nt: TGTGCCAGCAGTACAGGGTATGGTAGGGAGAGGAATGAAAAACTGTTTTTT
v_call: TRBV6-1
clone_size: once
d_call: NA
j_call: TRBJ1-4

cdr3_aa: CASSPPGGQPQHF
cdr3_nt: TGTGCCAGCAGCCCCCCCGGGGGGCAGCCCCAGCATTTT
v_call: TRBV7-9
clone_size: few
d_call: NA
j_call: TRBJ1-5

cdr3_aa: CASSLLDPGTGDQPQHF
cdr3_nt: TGTGCCAGCAGTTTACTGGATCCCGGGACAGGCGATCAGCCCCAGCATTTT
v_call: TRBV28
clone_size: few
d_call: TRBD1
j_call: TRBJ1-5

cdr3_aa: CASRNARDGGGTEAFF
cdr3_nt: TGTGCCAGTAGGAACGCCCGGGACGGCGGGGGCACTGAAGCTTTCTTT
v_call: TRBV14
clone_size: few
d_call: NA
j_call: TRBJ1-1

cdr3_aa: CASSLSGDHEQFF
cdr3_nt: TGTGCCAGCAGCTTATCTGGCGACCATGAGCAGTTCTTC
v_call: TRBV7-9
clone_size: NA
d_call: NA
j_call: TRBJ2-1

cdr3_aa: CASSREQGAPLGEQFF
cdr3_nt: TGCGCCAGCAGCCGAGAGCAGGGGGCTCCCCTCGGTGAGCAGTTCTTC
v_call: TRBV4-1
clone_size: few
d_call: TRBD1
j_call: TRBJ2-1

cdr3_aa: CASRPTEPYNEQFF
cdr3_nt: TGTGCCAGCAGACCGACGGAACCTTACAATGAGCAGTTCTTC
v_call: TRBV28
clone_size: few
d_call: NA
j_call: TRBJ2-1

cdr3_aa: CSARDPGEGHGNTQYF
cdr3_nt: TGCAGTGCTAGAGATCCGGGGGAGGGCCACGGGAATACGCAGTATTTT
v_call: TRBV20-1
clone_size: NA
d_call: TRBD2
j_call: TRBJ2-3

cdr3_aa: CASSLGHAGGNEQFF
cdr3_nt: TGCGCCAGCAGCTTGGGACATGCTGGGGGCAATGAGCAGTTCTTC
v_call: TRBV5-1
clone_size: NA
d_call: NA
j_call: TRBJ2-1

cdr3_aa: CSARAGSLQETQYF
cdr3_nt: TGCAGTGCTAGAGCCGGGAGCTTACAAGAGACCCAGTACTTC
v_call: TRBV20-1
clone_size: NA
d_call: NA
j_call: TRBJ2-5

cdr3_aa: CASSLVRRAGTQYF
cdr3_nt: TGTGCCAGCAGTTTGGTCCGGAGGGCAGGTACGCAGTATTTT
v_call: TRBV12-3/TRBV12-4
clone_size: NA
d_call: NA
j_call: TRBJ2-3

cdr3_aa: CASSLGGPYNEQFF
cdr3_nt: TGTGCCAGCAGTTTAGGCGGCCCCTACAATGAGCAGTTCTTC
v_call: TRBV28
clone_size: many
d_call: NA
j_call: TRBJ2-1

cdr3_aa: CASTPTGEGANYGYTF
cdr3_nt: TGTGCCAGCACCCCAACAGGGGAAGGCGCTAACTATGGCTACACCTTC
v_call: TRBV6-1
clone_size: few
d_call: TRBD1
j_call: TRBJ1-2

cdr3_aa: CASSEPQRGGEREGFFHEQYF
cdr3_nt: TGTGCCAGCAGTGAGCCCCAGAGGGGTGGCGAGCGGGAGGGCTTTTTTCACGAGCAGTACTTC
v_call: TRBV25-1
clone_size: few
d_call: TRBD2
j_call: TRBJ2-7

cdr3_aa: CASSETRPGTYTDTQYF
cdr3_nt: TGTGCCAGCAGTGAAACCCGGCCCGGGACATACACAGATACGCAGTATTTT
v_call: TRBV25-1
clone_size: NA
d_call: NA
j_call: TRBJ2-3

cdr3_aa: CASSSGTSWETQYF
cdr3_nt: TGTGCCAGCAGCTCGGGGACTAGCTGGGAGACCCAGTACTTC
v_call: TRBV7-9
clone_size: few
d_call: TRBD2
j_call: TRBJ2-5

cdr3_aa: CAISEPIGLGSYNEQFF
cdr3_nt: TGTGCCATCAGTGAGCCGATCGGCCTGGGATCCTACAATGAGCAGTTCTTC
v_call: TRBV10-3
clone_size: NA
d_call: NA
j_call: TRBJ2-1

cdr3_aa: CASSPPDRDTEAFF
cdr3_nt: TGTGCCAGCAGTCCGCCGGACAGGGATACTGAAGCTTTCTTT
v_call: TRBV12-3/TRBV12-4
clone_size: few
d_call: TRBD1
j_call: TRBJ1-1